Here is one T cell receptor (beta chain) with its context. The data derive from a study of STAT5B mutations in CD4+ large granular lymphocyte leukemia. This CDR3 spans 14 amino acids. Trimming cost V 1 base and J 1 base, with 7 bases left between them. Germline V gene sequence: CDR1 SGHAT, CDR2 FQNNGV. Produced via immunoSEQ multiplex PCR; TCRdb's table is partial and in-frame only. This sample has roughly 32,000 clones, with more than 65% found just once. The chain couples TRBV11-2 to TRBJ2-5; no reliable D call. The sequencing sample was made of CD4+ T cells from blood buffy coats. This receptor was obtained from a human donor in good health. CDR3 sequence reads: CASSLVWTQETQYF. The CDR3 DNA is TGTGCCAGCAGCTTAGTCTGGACCCAAGAGACCCAGTACTTC.